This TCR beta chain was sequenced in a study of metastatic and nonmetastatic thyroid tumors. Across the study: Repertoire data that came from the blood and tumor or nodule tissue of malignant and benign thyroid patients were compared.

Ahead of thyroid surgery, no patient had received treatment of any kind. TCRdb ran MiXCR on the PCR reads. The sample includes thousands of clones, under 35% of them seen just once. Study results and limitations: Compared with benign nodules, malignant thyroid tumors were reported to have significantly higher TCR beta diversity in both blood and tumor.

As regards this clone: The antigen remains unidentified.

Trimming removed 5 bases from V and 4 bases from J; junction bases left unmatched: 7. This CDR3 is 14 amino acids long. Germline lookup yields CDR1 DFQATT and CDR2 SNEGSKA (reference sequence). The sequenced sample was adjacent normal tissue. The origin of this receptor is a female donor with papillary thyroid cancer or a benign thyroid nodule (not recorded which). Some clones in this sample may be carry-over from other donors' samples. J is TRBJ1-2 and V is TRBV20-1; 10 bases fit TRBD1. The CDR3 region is CSAGTGAITYGYTF. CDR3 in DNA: TGCAGTGCTGGGACAGGGGCTATTACCTATGGCTACACCTTC.